Below are 2 T cell receptor beta chains sequenced from a single sample in a study of chronic HIV infection and antiretroviral therapy. Each CDR3 protein is one row after TCRdb ran MiXCR on the 5' RACE reads. The sample yields tens of thousands of distinct CDR3 sequences, roughly 8.8% seen once. Sequencing was carried out using peripheral blood. Receptors originate from an adult who had HIV and had not received antiretroviral therapy, or was an uninfected healthy control (not recorded which).

The table lists this clonotype with a few counts. J is TRBJ2-2 and V is TRBV6-1, with 7 bases fitting TRBD1. The CDR3 is 15 amino acids. The trim removed 4 bases at V and 4 bases at J, leaving 6 bases unmatched. Germline-derived CDR1 and CDR2 are MNHNS and SASEGT. This CDR3 reads CASSVRQGGTGELFF. The DNA of the CDR3 is TGTGCCAGCAGTGTTAGACAGGGTGGCACCGGGGAGCTGTTTTTT.

V usage is TRBV6-5 and J usage is TRBJ2-1; weak D call: TRBD1 (6 bases). CDR3 length: 15 amino acids. CDR1 and CDR2 (germline): MNHEY, SVGAGI. Trimming removed 8 bases at V and 9 bases at J, with 23 bases between. The CDR3 spells CASGPFRDIKGEQFF. CDR3 coding DNA: TGTGCCAGCGGCCCGTTCCGGGACATTAAGGGTGAGCAGTTCTTC.